This is a list of T cell receptor beta chains from one sample in a study of OX40 agonist ivuxolimab in advanced cancers. Sequencing was performed with immunoSEQ multiplex PCR; in TCRdb, only in-frame clones are kept and a portion is missing. The data contain approximately 54,000 clones, less than 95% of them seen just once; the ten biggest clones take up around 9.3%. Specimen: CD4+ or CD8+ T cells sorted from blood, collected in a trial of the OX40 agonist ivuxolimab. The receptor set was obtained from an adult with an advanced solid tumor such as melanoma, head and neck, liver or kidney cancer. Both conserved end residues are part of each CDR3. A D gene is named only where the DNA matches it firmly. Size is omitted from some rows. Given values are once, few, many or a class for expanded clones.

D	V	size	J	CDR3	DNA
NA	TRBV5-1	once	TRBJ1-1	CASSLAPGREAFF	TGCGCCAGCAGCTTGGCCCCAGGCAGGGAAGCTTTCTTT
NA	TRBV7-2	NA	TRBJ2-7	CASSLTSYEQYF	TGTGCCAGCAGCCTAACCTCCTACGAGCAGTACTTC
NA	TRBV11-1	NA	TRBJ1-1	CASSFGQLLNTEAFF	TGTGCCAGCAGCTTCGGACAGCTATTGAACACTGAAGCTTTCTTT
NA	TRBV5-1	NA	TRBJ1-1	CASSLAGETTEAFF	TGCGCCAGCAGCTTGGCGGGGGAGACCACTGAAGCTTTCTTT
NA	TRBV7-9	once	TRBJ2-7	CASSPTTTAYNEQYF	TGTGCCAGCAGCCCGACCACGACAGCTTATAACGAGCAGTACTTC
NA	TRBV2	NA	TRBJ2-3	CASSPSGDTQYF	TGTGCCAGCAGTCCGAGTGGGGATACGCAGTATTTT
NA	TRBV7-9	once	TRBJ2-6	CASSSPLRSGANVLTF	TGTGCCAGCAGCTCTCCTTTACGCTCTGGGGCCAACGTCCTGACTTTC
NA	TRBV29-1	NA	TRBJ2-7	CSVSTGPAGEQYF	TGCAGCGTGTCGACAGGCCCGGCGGGCGAGCAGTACTTC
NA	TRBV5-6	NA	TRBJ2-7	CASSLGTIILNYEQYF	TGTGCCAGCAGCTTGGGCACTATAATACTGAACTACGAGCAGTACTTC
TRBD1	TRBV4-2	NA	TRBJ2-1	CASSQESGQGFNEQFF	TGTGCCAGCAGCCAAGAATCCGGACAGGGTTTCAATGAGCAGTTCTTC
TRBD2	TRBV9	NA	TRBJ2-3	CASSVYLAGITDTQYF	TGTGCCAGCAGCGTCTACCTAGCGGGGATCACAGATACGCAGTATTTT
TRBD1	TRBV7-8	NA	TRBJ1-1	CASSTGTGVTEAFF	TGTGCCAGCAGTACCGGGACAGGGGTCACTGAAGCTTTCTTT
NA	TRBV4-1	NA	TRBJ1-1	CASSLEMNTEAFF	TGCGCCAGCAGCCTAGAGATGAACACTGAAGCTTTCTTT
TRBD1	TRBV11-3	NA	TRBJ2-5	CASSLASGTGQYGQETQYF	TGTGCCAGCAGCTTAGCATCCGGGACAGGGCAATACGGGCAAGAGACCCAGTACTTC
TRBD2	TRBV4-2	NA	TRBJ2-7	CASMTLTSGEQYF	TGTGCCAGCATGACCCTTACTAGCGGGGAGCAGTACTTC
NA	TRBV23-1	NA	TRBJ2-3	CASSLGGMNTDTQYF	TGCGCCAGCAGTCTTGGAGGAATGAACACAGATACGCAGTATTTT
NA	TRBV5-4	NA	TRBJ2-3	CASSFSRGGNTDTQYF	TGTGCCAGCAGCTTCTCCAGAGGCGGGAACACAGATACGCAGTATTTT
NA	TRBV9	few	TRBJ2-2	CASSDGRGFTTGELFF	TGTGCCAGCAGCGACGGTCGGGGTTTTACTACCGGGGAGCTGTTTTTT
NA	TRBV19	once	TRBJ1-2	CASSIAGGYGYTF	TGTGCCAGTAGTATCGCCGGGGGCTATGGCTACACCTTC
NA	TRBV30	NA	TRBJ2-1	CAWSVADNEQFF	TGTGCCTGGAGTGTAGCCGACAATGAGCAGTTCTTC
NA	TRBV27	once	TRBJ1-1	CASNSGGGHTEAFF	TGTGCCAGCAACTCGGGTGGGGGGCACACTGAAGCTTTCTTT
NA	TRBV5-4	NA	TRBJ2-3	CASSYLLSGTDTQYF	TGTGCCAGCAGCTACCTTTTGTCAGGGACAGATACGCAGTATTTT
NA	TRBV9	NA	TRBJ2-6	CASSVGDPGLYSGANVLTF	TGTGCCAGCAGCGTAGGGGACCCGGGACTTTACTCTGGGGCCAACGTCCTGACTTTC
NA	TRBV27	NA	TRBJ2-5	CASSLDRGGETQYF	TGTGCCAGCAGTTTAGATAGGGGCGGTGAGACCCAGTACTTC
TRBD1	TRBV9	NA	TRBJ1-1	CASSVNPNKGTGNTEAFF	TGTGCCAGCAGCGTAAACCCCAATAAAGGGACAGGGAACACTGAAGCTTTCTTT
NA	TRBV27	NA	TRBJ2-4	CASSSPWGTSQNIQYF	TGTGCCAGCAGTTCCCCATGGGGGACTTCTCAAAACATTCAGTACTTC
NA	TRBV11-2	medium-sized	TRBJ2-7	CASSFYTGPSYEQYF	TGTGCCAGCAGCTTTTATACAGGACCCTCCTACGAGCAGTACTTC
NA	TRBV28	NA	TRBJ2-7	CASSFQQGSSYEQYF	TGTGCCAGCAGTTTCCAACAGGGATCCTCCTACGAGCAGTACTTC
TRBD2	TRBV6-5	NA	TRBJ2-5	CASTRLAGGQETQYF	TGTGCCAGCACCCGACTAGCGGGAGGGCAAGAGACCCAGTACTTC
TRBD1	TRBV5-8	NA	TRBJ1-1	CASSFRGTTEAFF	TGTGCCAGCAGCTTCAGGGGGACTACTGAAGCTTTCTTT
TRBD1	TRBV4-3	NA	TRBJ1-4	CASSQEGGGGSEKLFF	TGCGCCAGCAGCCAAGAAGGAGGGGGCGGAAGTGAAAAACTGTTTTTT
NA	TRBV9	NA	TRBJ2-7	CASSVASGPGHEQYF	TGTGCCAGCAGCGTAGCCAGCGGACCAGGGCACGAGCAGTACTTC
NA	TRBV13	once	TRBJ2-4	CASSLLGDQAKNIQYF	TGTGCCAGCAGCCTCCTCGGGGACCAAGCCAAAAACATTCAGTACTTC
TRBD1	TRBV6-5	NA	TRBJ2-2	CASSSGQTNTGELFF	TGTGCCAGCAGCTCGGGACAGACGAACACCGGGGAGCTGTTTTTT
NA	TRBV7-6	NA	TRBJ2-2	CASSFDRNANTGELFF	TGTGCCAGCAGCTTTGACAGAAACGCGAACACCGGGGAGCTGTTTTTT
NA	TRBV6-5	NA	TRBJ1-6	CASSYETASSHSPLHF	TGTGCCAGCAGTTACGAGACAGCCTCCTCACATTCACCCCTCCACTTT
NA	TRBV4-3	NA	TRBJ1-5	CASSQHAAGLDNQPQHF	TGCGCCAGCAGCCAACATGCCGCAGGGTTAGACAATCAGCCCCAGCATTTT
NA	TRBV27	NA	TRBJ2-1	CASSLESRSPAYNEQFF	TGTGCCAGCAGTCTGGAATCTAGATCCCCCGCTTACAATGAGCAGTTCTTC
TRBD1	TRBV9	NA	TRBJ1-1	CASSSGTGGAFF	TGTGCCAGTTCATCCGGGACAGGGGGAGCTTTCTTT
NA	TRBV6-5	NA	TRBJ2-2	CASSYSTRANTGELFF	TGTGCCAGCAGTTACTCGACGAGGGCGAACACCGGGGAGCTGTTTTTT
TRBD2	TRBV7-2	NA	TRBJ2-4	CASSSLMTSGGYENIQYF	TGTGCCAGCAGCTCCCTTATGACTAGCGGGGGGTACGAAAACATTCAGTACTTC
TRBD2	TRBV5-1	NA	TRBJ2-5	CASSFAYGGAQETQYF	TGCGCCAGCAGCTTTGCTTACGGGGGGGCCCAAGAGACCCAGTACTTC
NA	TRBV19	NA	TRBJ1-5	CASSIDGPAIYDQPQHF	TGTGCCAGTAGTATAGATGGGCCCGCTATTTATGATCAGCCCCAGCATTTT
NA	TRBV14	NA	TRBJ1-4	CASSQVQGPYQELFF	TGTGCCAGCAGCCAAGTTCAGGGGCCATATCAGGAACTGTTTTTT